These 25 T cell receptor beta chains share one sample of origin, sequenced in a study of cytomegalovirus exposure and HLA in healthy donors. The PCR made use of 60 Vbeta and 13 Jbeta primers. Profiling relied on immunoSEQ multiplex PCR, and the TCRdb table lists in-frame clones only, not all of them. The table records about 160,000 clones, 60% to 80% of them present only once. Sequencing was performed on PBMCs. Source of these receptors: a man in his sixties in good health and CMV-seronegative.

This rearrangement joins TRBV5-1 to TRBJ2-7, with D perhaps TRBD2 (5 bases). Germline-derived CDR1 and CDR2 are SGHRS and YFSETQ. V was pared by 0 bases and J by 4 bases, with 8 bases between. CDR3 length: 13 residues. The CDR3 is CASSLARGYEQYF. The CDR3 DNA reads as TGCGCCAGCAGCTTGGCCCGGGGATACGAGCAGTACTTC.

The DNA for the CDR3 is TGTGCCAGCCCAGGGGACAAAGGCTACGAGCAGTACTTC. This sequence encodes CASPGDKGYEQYF. The genes are TRBV6-1 and TRBJ2-7; possibly TRBD1 for D (6 bases). CDR3 length: 13 amino acids. V lost 8 bases and J 3 bases, leaving 14 bases between the germline ends. Germline lookup yields CDR1 MNHNS and CDR2 SASEGT.

This clone was seen only a few times. The J gene is TRBJ2-5, the V gene TRBV7-8; 11 nucleotides line up with TRBD1. Germline V gives CDR1 SGHVS, CDR2 FQNEAQ. CDR3 length: 17 amino acids. J gave up 4 bases and V 1 base, and 8 bases lay outside the gene matches. This chain's CDR3 is CASSLDRTGGRGETQYF. In nucleotides, the CDR3 is TGTGCCAGCAGCTTAGACAGGACAGGGGGCAGGGGAGAGACCCAGTACTTC.

This clone came up a few times. The J gene is TRBJ1-1, the V gene TRBV9, with a tentative D call TRBD1 (6 bases). The germline V gene has CDR1 SGDLS and CDR2 YYNGEE. This CDR3 spans 17 amino acids. With 3 bases removed from V and 4 bases from J, the gap between germline ends came to 22 bases. DNA of the CDR3: TGTGCCAGCAGCGCCGGAGGGGGGGTGGGGTTCGGCACTGAAGCTTTCTTT. This sequence encodes CASSAGGGVGFGTEAFF.

The gene calls are TRBV2 and TRBJ2-7, with TRBD2 identical over 14 bases. Trimming cost V 6 bases and J 9 bases; bases outside gene matches: 4. The CDR3 covers 13 residues. Germline values: CDR1 SNHLY, CDR2 FYNNEI. This CDR3 reads CASRGLAGAGQYF. The DNA of the CDR3 is TGTGCCAGCAGGGGACTAGCGGGAGCCGGGCAGTACTTC.

The chain carries TRBV9 and TRBJ2-1; 7 nucleotides line up with TRBD1. There are 15 residues in the CDR3. Germline V gene data show CDR1 as SGDLS and CDR2 as YYNGEE. V was pared by 3 bases and J by 0 bases, with 3 bases of the junction left unmatched. CDR3 nucleotides: TGTGCCAGCAGCGGAGACAGGGACTCCTACAATGAGCAGTTCTTC. Its protein is CASSGDRDSYNEQFF.

The chain uses TRBV4-3 and TRBJ2-7, with 7 positions matching TRBD2. The CDR3 sequence is 16 residues long. V gave up 0 bases and J gave up 4 bases; unmatched junction bases: 9. Per germline, CDR1 LGHNA and CDR2 YSLEER. The chain's CDR3 is CASSQDTRGRLYEQYF. The CDR3 coding sequence is TGCGCCAGCAGCCAAGATACCCGCGGGAGATTATACGAGCAGTACTTC.

The chain employs TRBV5-6 and TRBJ2-3; 10 positions match TRBD2. Germline V gene data show CDR1 as SGHDT and CDR2 as YYEEEE. This CDR3 is 16 amino acids long. V was clipped by 4 bases and J by 1 base; unmatched bases: 6. The CDR3 nucleotides are TGTGCCAGCAGCGCGTTTGGGACTAGCGGCACAGATACGCAGTATTTT. Amino acid sequence: CASSAFGTSGTDTQYF.

This clone was detected a few times. The chain combines TRBV5-1 with TRBJ1-5; D gene ambiguous. V lost 5 bases and J lost 0, with 9 bases in between. Germline V lookup: CDR1 SGHRS, CDR2 YFSETQ. The CDR3 is 14 amino acids. CDR3 coding DNA: TGCGCCAGCAGTCTGGGAGGTAGCAATCAGCCCCAGCATTTT. Its protein product is CASSLGGSNQPQHF.

This chain joins TRBV10-3 and TRBJ1-6, with D tentatively TRBD1 (6 bases). V was pared by 6 bases and J by 1 base, with 19 bases between. Germline CDR1 and CDR2: ENHRY and SYGVKD. The CDR3 spans 18 residues. This CDR3 reads CAIRGDTEIRSYNSPLHF. The CDR3 DNA reads TGTGCCATCAGAGGGGACACCGAGATTCGTTCCTATAATTCACCCCTCCACTTT.

The chain is built from TRBV7-7 and TRBJ2-1; 10 nucleotides agree with TRBD2. This CDR3 has 15 amino acids. Trimming cost V 0 bases and J 6 bases; bases outside gene matches: 2. Looked up from germline, CDR1 is SSHAT and CDR2 is FNYEAQ (reference sequence). The CDR3 nucleotides are TGTGCCAGCAGCTTAGCTGCTAGCGGGAGCAATGAGCAGTTCTTC. Its protein is CASSLAASGSNEQFF.

The chain is built from TRBV5-1 and TRBJ2-3, with 10 positions matching TRBD1. With 0 bases clipped from V and 2 bases from J, the junction kept 6 bases outside the gene matches. This CDR3 region has 17 residues. Per the germline V gene, CDR1 is SGHRS and CDR2 is YFSETQ. In nucleotides, the CDR3 is TGCGCCAGCAGCTTGGGGTTCGGGACAGGGGCCACAGATACGCAGTATTTT. It encodes CASSLGFGTGATDTQYF.

This chain uses TRBV2 with TRBJ2-4, with D perhaps TRBD2 (5 bases). The CDR3 is 14 amino acids. Trimming left V 5 bases short and J 4 bases short, with 12 bases between. Germline loops: CDR1 SNHLY, CDR2 FYNNEI. The DNA of the CDR3 is TGTGCCAGCAGTCTGGCGAGGGATAAAAACATTCAGTACTTC. Translation: CASSLARDKNIQYF.

The chain joins TRBV10-3 to TRBJ2-3; D is unclear. Trimming removed 4 bases at V and 4 bases at J, with 9 bases between. This CDR3 contains 13 residues. Germline V lookup: CDR1 ENHRY, CDR2 SYGVKD. CDR3: CAISGPPPDTQYF. The CDR3 nucleotides are TGTGCCATCAGTGGGCCCCCCCCAGATACGCAGTATTTT.

The chain has TRBV6-4 and TRBJ1-4; D is unclear. CDR3 length equals 14 residues. Trimming pared 6 bases from V and 0 bases from J, leaving 8 bases between. CDR1 and CDR2 from the germline V gene are MRHNA and SNTAGT. The CDR3 sequence is CASSPGATNEKLFF. The CDR3 DNA reads as TGTGCCAGCAGCCCCGGGGCAACTAATGAAAAACTGTTTTTT.

This chain connects TRBV27 to TRBJ2-2; D is possibly TRBD2 (7 bases). The CDR3 totals 15 residues. Per germline, CDR1 MNHEY and CDR2 SMNVEV (reference sequence). Trimming stripped 8 bases from V and 5 bases from J, with 18 bases between. CDR3 protein: CASRPGGQLTGELFF. The CDR3 DNA follows: TGTGCCAGCCGGCCGGGGGGCCAGTTGACCGGGGAGCTGTTTTTT.

The rearrangement links TRBV29-1 to TRBJ2-1; 14 nucleotides agree with TRBD2. This CDR3 has 15 amino acids. The ends lost 7 bases at V and 7 bases at J; junction bases unmatched: 9. Germline assignment: CDR1 SQVTM and CDR2 ANQGSEA. This CDR3 reads CSAGRLAGGQNEQFF. In nucleotides, the CDR3 is TGCAGCGCCGGCCGACTAGCGGGGGGGCAGAATGAGCAGTTCTTC.

The rearrangement links TRBV7-9 to TRBJ2-7; possibly TRBD1 for D (6 bases). The CDR3 spans 11 residues. The germline V and J ends were trimmed by 5 bases and 5 bases, with 7 bases remaining between them. Looked up from germline, CDR1 is SEHNR and CDR2 is FQNEAQ (reference sequence). This CDR3 is CASSHRDEQYF. CDR3 nucleotide sequence: TGTGCCAGCAGCCACAGGGACGAGCAGTACTTC.

The chain links TRBV30 to TRBJ1-6; D uncertain. CDR1 is GTSNPN and CDR2 is SVGIG in the germline V gene (reference sequence). V lost 2 bases and J 9 bases, leaving 8 bases between the germline ends. CDR3 length equals 12 residues. CDR3 sequence (DNA): TGTGCCTGGAGTAGGAGGAGTTCACCCCTCCACTTT. Its translation: CAWSRRSSPLHF. The complete variable domain, with remaining parts taken from reference TRBV30 and TRBJ1-6, reads SQTIHQWPATLVQPVGSPLSLECTVEGTSNPNLYWYRQAAGRGLQLLFYSVGIGQISSEVPQNLSASRPQDRQFILSSKKLLLSDSGFYLCAWSRRSSPLHFGNGTRLTVT.

The chain has TRBV6-1 and TRBJ2-2, with D perhaps TRBD1 (6 bases). Trimming pared 1 base from V and 4 bases from J, leaving 10 bases between. The CDR3 sequence is 15 residues long. The germline V gene has CDR1 MNHNS and CDR2 SASEGT. CDR3 DNA: TGTGCCAGCAGTGAAGGGGGACACCTCACCGGGGAGCTGTTTTTT. This gives the protein CASSEGGHLTGELFF.

J is TRBJ1-5 and V is TRBV19, with D tentatively TRBD1 (6 bases). V lost 2 bases, J lost 2 bases, and 10 bases lay in between. The germline V gene encodes CDR1 LNHDA and CDR2 SQIVND (reference sequence). The CDR3 consists of 15 residues. The CDR3 sequence is CASSITGRGNQPQHF. CDR3 in DNA: TGTGCCAGTAGTATAACAGGGAGAGGCAATCAGCCCCAGCATTTT.

The rearrangement uses TRBV4-2 and TRBJ2-3; 10 bases are shared with TRBD2. Germline trimming cut 3 bases from V and 6 bases from J; bases unmatched to any gene: 6. This CDR3 has 15 residues. Germline-derived CDR1 and CDR2 are LGHNA and YNFKEQ. The DNA of the CDR3 is TGTGCCAGCAGCCAGGCAGCGGGGGGGTCTGATACGCAGTATTTT. Its protein product is CASSQAAGGSDTQYF.

This clone was detected only once. The chain recombines TRBV5-1 with TRBJ2-7; 7 bases fit TRBD2. CDR3 length: 15 residues. Germline loops: CDR1 SGHRS, CDR2 YFSETQ. V trimming: 4 bases; J trimming: 0 bases; junction bases outside the gene matches: 7. The CDR3 coding sequence is TGCGCCAGCAGCGTAAGCGGGGCGAGCTCCTACGAGCAGTACTTC. Its translation: CASSVSGASSYEQYF.

The J gene is TRBJ2-3, the V gene TRBV7-9; TRBD2 matches 7 bases. V gave up 8 bases and J gave up 6 bases; unmatched junction bases: 11. Germline V gene sequence: CDR1 SEHNR, CDR2 FQNEAQ (reference sequence). The CDR3 has 14 residues. This CDR3 reads CASSGVAGEDTQYF. CDR3 nucleotides: TGTGCCAGCTCCGGAGTGGCGGGGGAGGATACGCAGTATTTT.

This chain connects TRBV4-3 to TRBJ2-3; 9 bases fit TRBD2. Per germline, CDR1 LGHNA and CDR2 YSLEER. Losses at the gene ends were 0 bases for V and 1 base for J; bases not matched to a gene: 2. This CDR3 region has 16 residues. In DNA form, the CDR3 reads TGCGCCAGCAGCCAAGATCCTAGCGGGGGCACAGATACGCAGTATTTT. Protein sequence: CASSQDPSGGTDTQYF.